This T cell receptor beta chain was recovered during a study of T cells in narcolepsy. Assay: immunoSEQ multiplex PCR; the TCRdb copy retains only in-frame clones and omits some. This table holds fewer than 30,000 clones, approximately 85% found once. In the case of this clone: No antigen is known for it.

Findings and caveats of the study: Same-patient CSF and blood CD4+ T cell clonotypes included HCRT-specific and TRIB2-specific autoreactive ones. In some patient and control memory CD4+ samples, autoreactive clones were absent. Healthy controls reportedly lacked the autoreactive clonotypes serially found in patients' blood.

CDR1 is SQVTM and CDR2 is ANQGSEA in the germline V gene. The CDR3 is made up of 11 amino acids. V shed 3 bases and J shed 3 bases, with 3 bases lying between them. The rearrangement joins TRBV29-1 to TRBJ1-3, with D unresolved. This TCR was sampled from a human donor in good health. The sequencing input was memory (CD45RA-) CD4+ T cells from blood. The CDR3: CSVDSGNTIYF. For the CDR3, the DNA is TGCAGCGTTGATAGTGGAAACACCATATATTTT.